The 19 T cell receptor beta chains below all came from one sample that was sequenced in a study of shared clonotypes between healthy human individuals. Produced via immunoSEQ multiplex PCR; TCRdb's table is partial and in-frame only. This sample has hundreds of thousands of clones, with around 77% found just once. Sequencing used PBMCs. The receptors here all came from a woman aged 40 to 50 in good health. Some clones in this sample may be carry-over from other donors' samples.

In its sample, this clone was seen once. The V and J genes are TRBV4-3 and TRBJ2-7, with D possibly matching TRBD1 (6 bases). There are 15 residues in the CDR3. The V end was cut by 10 bases, the J end by 3 bases, with 22 bases between. Per the germline V gene, CDR1 is LGHNA and CDR2 is YSLEER. The CDR3: CATSPSPGHNYEQYF. DNA for the CDR3: TGCGCCACCTCCCCATCGCCGGGACACAACTACGAGCAGTACTTC.

The table lists this clone with a few counts. CDR3 coding DNA: TGTGCCAGCCTGGGGGCTAGCGGGGTCCGGGGTCTCTACAATGAGCAGTTCTTC. Residues: CASLGASGVRGLYNEQFF. The chain has TRBV27 and TRBJ2-1; TRBD2 matches at 9 bases. The CDR3 contains 18 residues. Per the germline V gene, CDR1 is MNHEY and CDR2 is SMNVEV (reference sequence). With V trimmed by 8 bases and J by 3 bases, 17 bases remained unmatched.

CDR3 residues: CASKVGVVSYEQYF. The CDR3 DNA follows: TGTGCCAGCAAAGTGGGAGTAGTCTCCTACGAGCAGTACTTC. This chain joins TRBV6-5 and TRBJ2-7, with a weak D call TRBD2 (5 bases). This CDR3 is 14 amino acids long. V shed 7 bases and J shed 0 bases, with 13 bases lying between them. Per the germline V gene, CDR1 is MNHEY and CDR2 is SVGAGI.

This clone occurred a few times. The chain has TRBV30 and TRBJ2-6, with D hard to call. The CDR3 extends over 12 amino acids. The V gene lost 3 bases and the J gene lost 11 bases, with 11 bases spanning the gap. Germline V gene data show CDR1 as GTSNPN and CDR2 as SVGIG (reference sequence). CDR3: CAWSQVIDVLTF. CDR3 in DNA: TGTGCCTGGAGCCAAGTCATCGACGTCCTGACTTTC.

This clone appeared a few times. The chain combines TRBV11-2 with TRBJ1-1; D not resolved. The CDR3 spans 11 residues. Trimming took off 1 base at V and 7 bases at J, with 4 bases between the two ends. Germline loops: CDR1 SGHAT, CDR2 FQNNGV. CDR3 in DNA: TGTGCCAGCAGCTTAGTTTTTGAAGCTTTCTTT. Protein sequence: CASSLVFEAFF.

CDR3 in DNA: TGTGCCAGCAGCACCGCCCGACAGGGGGCTAGGGCTGGAAACACCATATATTTT. This translates into CASSTARQGARAGNTIYF. The V gene is TRBV7-9, the J gene TRBJ1-3, with TRBD1 matching over 10 bases. Germline V gene sequence: CDR1 SEHNR, CDR2 FQNEAQ (reference sequence). V was pared by 5 bases and J by 2 bases, with 12 bases of the junction left unmatched. The length of the CDR3 is 18 residues.

This sequence joins TRBV7-9 and TRBJ1-1; D uncertain. Trimming removed 5 bases at V and 4 bases at J, with 17 bases between. The V gene's germline CDR1 is SEHNR and CDR2 FQNEAQ (reference sequence). The CDR3 is made up of 15 amino acids. CDR3 in DNA: TGTGCCAGCAGCCCGAGCCGGGTTGGGGTCACTGAAGCTTTCTTT. Protein sequence: CASSPSRVGVTEAFF.

The V gene is TRBV19, the J gene TRBJ2-2; D unclear. V lost 1 base to trimming and J lost 9 bases, with 15 bases between them. The CDR3 contains 15 residues. Germline V gene sequence: CDR1 LNHDA, CDR2 SQIVND (reference sequence). CDR3 coding DNA: TGTGCCAGTAGTATAGGGGGAACGTCGCCCCGGGAGCTGTTTTTT. This gives the protein CASSIGGTSPRELFF.

V and J are TRBV28 and TRBJ1-2, with D perhaps matching TRBD1 (5 bases). The CDR3 contains 15 residues. Trimming took off 6 bases at V and 0 bases at J, with 14 bases between the two ends. Per the germline V gene, CDR1 is MDHEN and CDR2 is SYDVKM. The DNA of the CDR3 is TGTGCCAGCAGCTGGGGGAGCGCCCCTAACTATGGCTACACCTTC. It yields the protein CASSWGSAPNYGYTF.

The V gene is TRBV28, the J gene TRBJ1-4; D call uncertain. CDR1 and CDR2 (germline): MDHEN, SYDVKM. The length of the CDR3 is 12 residues. Deletions cut 8 bases from V and 5 bases from J, with 9 bases between. Here the CDR3 reads CASLGQNEKLFF. Written as DNA, the CDR3 is TGTGCCAGCTTAGGGCAGAATGAAAAACTGTTTTTT.

The chain combines TRBV13 with TRBJ1-3; D unresolved. Trimming pared 5 bases from V and 0 bases from J, leaving 5 bases between. Germline loops: CDR1 PRHDT, CDR2 FYEKMQ (reference sequence). This CDR3 comprises 13 residues. The CDR3 reads CASSRISGNTIYF. CDR3 DNA: TGTGCCAGCAGCCGCATCTCTGGAAACACCATATATTTT.

This clone was found a few times. J is TRBJ1-2 and V is TRBV6-1; D not resolved. V dropped 4 bases and J dropped 8 bases, with 17 bases sitting between them. This CDR3 region has 14 residues. Germline-derived CDR1 and CDR2 are MNHNS and SASEGT. The CDR3 bases are TGTGCCAGCAGTGCTACGCGCGAGGGAAGCGGCTACACCTTC. This sequence encodes CASSATREGSGYTF.

The chain has TRBV28 and TRBJ2-5; the D gene is possibly TRBD2 (5 bases). This CDR3 is 14 amino acids long. The V gene's germline CDR1 is MDHEN and CDR2 SYDVKM. Trimming shortened V by 1 base and J by 4 bases, and 10 bases separated the two germline ends. This CDR3 is CASSLSLEGETQYF. DNA of the CDR3: TGTGCCAGCAGTTTATCCTTAGAGGGAGAGACCCAGTACTTC.

The CDR3 nucleotides read TGTGCCAGCTCACCACCCGGGACAGGGGTGGCCGGGGAGCTGTTTTTT. Protein: CASSPPGTGVAGELFF. V and J are TRBV18 and TRBJ2-2, with 10 bases identical to TRBD1. Germline CDR1 is KGHSH and CDR2 is LQKENI. This CDR3 is 16 amino acids long. Losses at the gene ends were 0 bases for V and 6 bases for J; bases not matched to a gene: 4.

This clone was recorded once. Written as DNA, the CDR3 is TGTGCCAGCAGATGGACAGCTAACTCCTACGAGCAGTACTTC. It yields the protein CASRWTANSYEQYF. This chain uses TRBV28 with TRBJ2-7, with D perhaps matching TRBD1 (6 bases). The V gene lost 6 bases and the J gene lost 0 bases, with 12 bases spanning the gap. The germline gives CDR1 MDHEN, CDR2 SYDVKM. The CDR3 covers 14 residues.

This chain joins TRBV25-1 and TRBJ1-2, with D possibly TRBD1 on 5 matching bases. Germline V gene lookup returns CDR1 MGHDK and CDR2 SYGVNS. The CDR3 spans 14 residues. Trimming took 1 base from V and 4 from J, leaving 10 bases between them. In nucleotides, the CDR3 is TGTGCCAGCAGTGAATCGGGGGGAACCTATGGCTACACCTTC. This encodes CASSESGGTYGYTF.

V usage is TRBV7-2 and J usage is TRBJ2-7; TRBD2 is a possible D gene (5 bases). Germline V CDR1 and CDR2: SGHTA, FQGNSA. V was cut by 8 bases and J by 6 bases, with 17 bases left in between. The CDR3 extends over 13 amino acids. CDR3 sequence (DNA): TGTGCCAGCCAGTTCCGGGGTTCGGGCGAGCAGTACTTC. This sequence encodes CASQFRGSGEQYF.

This sequence joins TRBV7-2 and TRBJ1-5; D uncertain. Trimming removed 3 bases from V and 3 bases from J, with 9 bases in between. Per germline, CDR1 SGHTA and CDR2 FQGNSA. CDR3 size: 14 residues. The CDR3 coding sequence is TGTGCCAGCAGCTTTGATCAGTCCAATCAGCCCCAGCATTTT. This codes for CASSFDQSNQPQHF.

The rearrangement joins TRBV7-9 to TRBJ1-2; 7 positions match TRBD1. CDR1 and CDR2 from the germline V gene are SEHNR and FQNEAQ (reference sequence). This CDR3 region has 17 residues. The V and J ends lost 1 base and 5 bases, in that order; junction bases with no gene match: 13. As DNA, the CDR3 is TGTGCCAGCAGCTTAGTTTCGGGGACAGCGCTGGGGTATGGCTACACCTTC. It encodes CASSLVSGTALGYGYTF.